Shown below are 24 T cell receptor beta chains from a single sample sequenced in a study of lymphopenia after photon versus proton radiotherapy. Libraries were prepared by immunoSEQ multiplex PCR; TCRdb keeps only in-frame clonotypes and omits some of them. The sample holds around 25,000 clones, 75% to 90% seen once. Here the sequenced sample was peripheral blood, taken from a patient treated with photon-based radiotherapy. The receptor source for this set is a man aged 35 to 55 with gastric cancer.

This chain joins TRBV7-3 and TRBJ1-6; no clear D gene. The V end lost 1 base, the J end lost 7 bases, and 5 bases lay between the germline ends. CDR1 is SGHTA, CDR2 FQGTGA, per germline. CDR3 length: 13 amino acids. CDR3 sequence (DNA): TGTGCCAGCAGCTTAAACAGAAATTCACCCCTCCACTTT. Translation: CASSLNRNSPLHF.

This clone came up a few times. The chain joins TRBV6-6 to TRBJ1-2; D is possibly TRBD1 (6 bases). The CDR3 has 13 residues. Germline-derived CDR1 and CDR2 are MNHNY and SVGAGI (reference sequence). Trimming removed 5 bases at V and 4 bases at J, with 11 bases between. The CDR3 bases are TGTGCCAGCAGTCAGACAGGTTCCTATGGCTACACCTTC. Protein product: CASSQTGSYGYTF.

In this sample, this clone turned up a few times. V gene TRBV7-2 combines with J gene TRBJ2-7, with D perhaps given as TRBD1 or TRBD2 (5 bases each). Germline values: CDR1 SGHTA, CDR2 FQGNSA. Deletions cut 5 bases from V and 3 bases from J, with 14 bases between. The CDR3 is 14 amino acids. The CDR3, as DNA: TGTGCCAGCAGCACATCGGGACGGGGCTACGAGCAGTACTTC. It specifies CASSTSGRGYEQYF.

V is TRBV4-3 and J is TRBJ2-6; a possible D gene is TRBD1 (5 bases). CDR1 and CDR2 (germline): LGHNA, YSLEER. V was pared by 4 bases and J by 0 bases, with 16 bases between. The CDR3 has 18 amino acids. The CDR3 reads CASSLDPTGPSGANVLTF. The CDR3 DNA is TGCGCCAGCAGCCTAGACCCCACAGGCCCCTCTGGGGCCAACGTCCTGACTTTC.

This chain uses TRBV30 with TRBJ1-4; the D is unclear. The V and J ends lost 0 bases and 0 bases respectively, with 5 bases between them. The CDR3 loop spans 14 amino acids. Germline CDR1 reads GTSNPN; CDR2 reads SVGIG (reference sequence). CDR3 in DNA: TGTGCCTGGAGTGTGTGGCCAACTAATGAAAAACTGTTTTTT. It is translated as CAWSVWPTNEKLFF.

The gene calls are TRBV2 and TRBJ1-5, with 7 bases identical to TRBD1. The J segment lost 4 bases and the V segment lost 11 bases, leaving 8 bases of the junction unmatched. The CDR3 is 13 residues long. In germline, CDR1 is SNHLY, CDR2 FYNNEI. CDR3 residues: CAGRQGSNQPQHF. The CDR3 DNA is TGTGCCGGGAGACAGGGCTCAAATCAGCCCCAGCATTTT.

The chain combines TRBV12-5 with TRBJ1-6; D unresolved. V was trimmed by 1 base and J by 0 bases, leaving 10 bases between them. Germline CDR1 reads LGHNT; CDR2 reads FRNRAP. The CDR3 extends over 17 amino acids. The CDR3 reads CASGLGGKSSYNSPLHF. CDR3 nucleotide sequence: TGTGCTAGTGGTTTGGGCGGCAAGAGCTCCTATAATTCACCCCTCCACTTT.

This CDR3 is CASSSYGGYGYTF. The CDR3 nucleotides are TGTGCCAGCAGCTCTTATGGGGGCTATGGCTACACCTTC. This rearrangement joins TRBV6-5 to TRBJ1-2; D possibly corresponds to TRBD1 (5 bases). Germline CDR1 is MNHEY and CDR2 is SVGAGI. This CDR3 region has 13 residues. V lost 6 bases and J lost 4, with 12 bases in between.

The chain carries TRBV9 and TRBJ2-3, with D perhaps TRBD1 or TRBD2 (5 bases each). CDR3 length: 15 amino acids. Germline CDR1 is SGDLS and CDR2 is YYNGEE. V lost 0 bases to trimming and J lost 2 bases, with 10 bases between them. CDR3 in amino acids: CASSVGGSNTDTQYF. In DNA form, the CDR3 reads TGTGCCAGCAGCGTAGGGGGGAGTAACACAGATACGCAGTATTTT.

This clone was observed once. The chain is built from TRBV7-6 and TRBJ1-1; D ambiguous. The CDR3 extends over 15 amino acids. CDR1 SGHVS and CDR2 FNYEAQ come from the germline V gene. Trimming pared 2 bases from V and 1 base from J, leaving 11 bases between. CDR3 DNA sequence: TGTGCCAGCAGCTTAAACCCCGCGTCGAACACTGAAGCTTTCTTT. Its translation: CASSLNPASNTEAFF. Looking up the rest from reference TRBV7-6 and TRBJ1-1 gives the full variable domain: GAGVSQSPRYKVTKRGQDVALRCDPISGHVSLYWYRQALGQGPEFLTYFNYEAQQDKSGLPNDRFSAERPEGSISTLTIQRTEQRDSAMYRCASSLNPASNTEAFFGQGTRLTVV.

Here the CDR3 reads CASSLQRGIPYEQYF. The CDR3 DNA is TGTGCCAGCAGCTTACAACGAGGGATTCCCTACGAGCAGTACTTC. The J gene is TRBJ2-7, the V gene TRBV11-2, with a tentative D call TRBD2 (5 bases). V was trimmed by 2 bases and J by 2 bases, leaving 13 bases between them. The CDR3 is 15 amino acids. Germline values: CDR1 SGHAT, CDR2 FQNNGV. Supplemented by reference TRBV11-2 and TRBJ2-7, the full variable domain reads EAGVAQSPRYKIIEKRQSVAFWCNPISGHATLYWYQQILGQGPKLLIQFQNNGVVDDSQLPKDRFSAERLKGVDSTLKIQPAKLEDSAVYLCASSLQRGIPYEQYFGPGTRLTVT.

The chain uses TRBV2 and TRBJ1-4, with D possibly TRBD1 on 6 matching bases. Germline CDR1 and CDR2: SNHLY and FYNNEI. Between the trimmed V and J ends, which lost 4 bases and 10 bases, there was a span of 13 bases. The CDR3 contains 13 residues. The CDR3 DNA is TGTGCCAGCAGTGGGATTCGAGGGGGAAAACTGTTTTTT. As protein: CASSGIRGGKLFF.

The chain joins TRBV5-5 to TRBJ1-1; D remains unclear. Germline V gene data show CDR1 as SGHKS and CDR2 as YYEKEE (reference sequence). The CDR3 length is 14 residues. Trimming removed 1 base from V and 0 bases from J, with 7 bases in between. The CDR3 is CASSLNAMNTEAFF. CDR3 nucleotide sequence: TGTGCCAGCAGCTTGAACGCTATGAACACTGAAGCTTTCTTT.

V gene TRBV6-5 combines with J gene TRBJ1-1; D uncertain. The CDR3 length is 13 residues. V lost 5 bases and J lost 1, with 8 bases in between. Germline lookup yields CDR1 MNHEY and CDR2 SVGAGI. As DNA, the CDR3 is TGTGCCAGCAGTCACCCGGGGAACACTGAAGCTTTCTTT. This sequence encodes CASSHPGNTEAFF.

The chain carries TRBV7-3 and TRBJ1-4; D ambiguous. This CDR3 spans 16 amino acids. V gave up 2 bases and J gave up 4 bases, with 14 bases separating them. Germline assignment: CDR1 SGHTA and CDR2 FQGTGA. The CDR3 DNA reads TGTGCCAGCAGCTTATCCACCTTACGGTTTAATGAAAAACTGTTTTTT. This gives the protein CASSLSTLRFNEKLFF.

The chain is built from TRBV7-2 and TRBJ1-3; D is unresolved. Trimming removed 2 bases at V and 0 bases at J, with 8 bases between. Germline-derived CDR1 and CDR2 are SGHTA and FQGNSA. The CDR3 consists of 15 residues. The CDR3 coding sequence is TGTGCCAGCAGCTTAAGGGATAGCTCTGGAAACACCATATATTTT. Its protein product is CASSLRDSSGNTIYF.

The chain joins TRBV6-1 to TRBJ1-5; D is undetermined. This CDR3 is built from 17 residues. Germline assignment: CDR1 MNHNS and CDR2 SASEGT. The V end lost 1 base, the J end lost 0 bases, and 13 bases lay between the germline ends. CDR3 sequence: CASSEVGSSYSNQPQHF. The CDR3 region has the DNA TGTGCCAGCAGTGAAGTAGGCAGCTCCTATAGCAATCAGCCCCAGCATTTT.

V is TRBV5-5 and J is TRBJ1-6; D may be TRBD1 (6 bases). CDR3 length: 17 amino acids. V was cut by 4 bases and J by 7 bases, with 21 bases left in between. Germline V gene data show CDR1 as SGHKS and CDR2 as YYEKEE (reference sequence). CDR3 loop: CASSRPPTRGHNSPLHF. In DNA form, the CDR3 reads TGTGCCAGCAGCAGACCCCCGACCAGGGGACACAATTCACCCCTCCACTTT.

The chain employs TRBV5-5 and TRBJ2-3; a weak D match, TRBD2 (6 bases). CDR1 and CDR2 from the germline V gene are SGHKS and YYEKEE (reference sequence). Between the trimmed V and J ends, which lost 6 bases and 4 bases, there was a span of 12 bases. The CDR3 is made up of 13 amino acids. The CDR3: CASTLGGADTQYF. In DNA form, the CDR3 reads TGTGCCAGCACCCTGGGCGGGGCAGATACGCAGTATTTT.

Only one count was recorded for this clone. This chain links TRBV7-2 with TRBJ1-5, with D unclear. Germline V gene data show CDR1 as SGHTA and CDR2 as FQGNSA. The CDR3 is 15 amino acids. V lost 1 base, J lost 0 bases, and 7 bases lay in between. The CDR3 protein is CASSLVSGSNQPQHF. The CDR3 nucleotides read TGTGCCAGCAGCTTAGTCTCTGGTAGCAATCAGCCCCAGCATTTT.

This chain uses TRBV20-1 with TRBJ2-1; 9 positions agree with TRBD2. Germline assignment: CDR1 DFQATT and CDR2 SNEGSKA (reference sequence). This CDR3 comprises 11 residues. V lost 3 bases to trimming and J lost 10 bases; unmatched junction nucleotides: 1. The CDR3 loop is CSASLAGEQFF. In DNA, the CDR3 is TGCAGTGCTAGCCTAGCGGGAGAGCAGTTCTTC.

The V and J genes are TRBV7-2 and TRBJ1-1, with D hard to call. V shed 5 bases and J shed 6 bases, with 16 bases lying between them. CDR1 SGHTA and CDR2 FQGNSA come from the germline V gene. The CDR3 extends over 14 amino acids. In DNA form, the CDR3 reads TGTGCCAGCAGCCAAGAAGCGCCGATGGCTGAAGCTTTCTTT. Its translation is CASSQEAPMAEAFF.

The chain has TRBV6-6 and TRBJ2-7; no clear D gene. V lost 10 bases to trimming and J lost 3 bases, with 7 bases between them. The germline V gene encodes CDR1 MNHNY and CDR2 SVGAGI (reference sequence). The CDR3 consists of 10 residues. The CDR3 spells CATRNYEQYF. The CDR3 coding sequence is TGTGCCACCAGGAACTACGAGCAGTACTTC.

This clone was seen a handful of times. This rearrangement joins TRBV5-4 to TRBJ2-3; 8 bases line up with TRBD2. V was clipped by 0 bases and J by 6 bases; unmatched bases: 6. Looked up from germline, CDR1 is SGHNT and CDR2 is YYREEE (reference sequence). This CDR3 is 15 amino acids long. The DNA for the CDR3 is TGTGCCAGCAGCTTGGGGCCTAGCGGGCCCGATACGCAGTATTTT. Its protein is CASSLGPSGPDTQYF.